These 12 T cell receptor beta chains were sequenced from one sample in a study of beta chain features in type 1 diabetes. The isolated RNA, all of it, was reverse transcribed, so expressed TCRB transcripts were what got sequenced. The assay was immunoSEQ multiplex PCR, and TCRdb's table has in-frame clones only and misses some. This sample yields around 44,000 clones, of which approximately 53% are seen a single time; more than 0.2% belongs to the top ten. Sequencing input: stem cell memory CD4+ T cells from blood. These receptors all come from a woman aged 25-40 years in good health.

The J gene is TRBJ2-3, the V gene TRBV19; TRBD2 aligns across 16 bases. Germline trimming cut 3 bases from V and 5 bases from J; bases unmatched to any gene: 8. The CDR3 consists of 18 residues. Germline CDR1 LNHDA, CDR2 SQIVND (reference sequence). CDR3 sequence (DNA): TGTGCCAGTAGTATCCCGGGACTAGCGGGAGGGCCGAAAGATACGCAGTATTTT. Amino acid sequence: CASSIPGLAGGPKDTQYF.

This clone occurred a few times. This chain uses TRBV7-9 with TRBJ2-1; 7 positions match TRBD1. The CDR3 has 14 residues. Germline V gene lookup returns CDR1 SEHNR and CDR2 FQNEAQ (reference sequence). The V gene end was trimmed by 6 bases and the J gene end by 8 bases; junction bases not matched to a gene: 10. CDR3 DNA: TGTGCCAGCAGTCAAACAGGGGTCCGGGATGAGCAGTTCTTC. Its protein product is CASSQTGVRDEQFF.

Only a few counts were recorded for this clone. The CDR3 bases are TGTGCCAGCAGCACGGGACAGGGACACACTGAAGCTTTCTTT. Its protein product is CASSTGQGHTEAFF. The chain recombines TRBV7-9 with TRBJ1-1; 9 nucleotides line up with TRBD1. V lost 5 bases, J lost 3 bases, and 4 bases stayed unmatched. Germline CDR1 SEHNR, CDR2 FQNEAQ (reference sequence). The CDR3 length is 14 residues.

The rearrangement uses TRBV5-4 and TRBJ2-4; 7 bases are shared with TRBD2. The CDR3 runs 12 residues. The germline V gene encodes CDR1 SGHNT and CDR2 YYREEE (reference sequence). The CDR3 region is CATSPSGNIQYF. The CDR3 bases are TGTGCGACTAGCCCGAGTGGAAACATTCAGTACTTC.

CDR3 amino acids: CASSFIPTGSGNTIYF. In DNA form, the CDR3 reads TGCGCCAGCAGCTTCATTCCTACGGGCTCTGGAAACACCATATATTTT. V is TRBV5-1 and J is TRBJ1-3; D is uncertain. This CDR3 has 16 amino acids. The V gene lost 2 bases and the J gene lost 0 bases, with 12 bases spanning the gap. Germline CDR1 SGHRS, CDR2 YFSETQ. Supplemented by reference TRBV5-1 and TRBJ1-3, the full variable domain reads KAGVTQTPRYLIKTRGQQVTLSCSPISGHRSVSWYQQTPGQGLQFLFEYFSETQRNKGNFPGRFSGRQFSNSRSEMNVSTLELGDSALYLCASSFIPTGSGNTIYFGEGSWLTVV.

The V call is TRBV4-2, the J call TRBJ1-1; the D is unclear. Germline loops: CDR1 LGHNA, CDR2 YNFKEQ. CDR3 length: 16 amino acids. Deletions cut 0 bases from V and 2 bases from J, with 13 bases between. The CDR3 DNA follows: TGTGCCAGCAGCCAAGATATGGGCAGGCTTAACACTGAAGCTTTCTTT. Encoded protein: CASSQDMGRLNTEAFF.

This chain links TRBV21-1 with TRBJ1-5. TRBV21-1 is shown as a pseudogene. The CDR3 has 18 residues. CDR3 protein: CASSKTSKRAGGNQPQHF. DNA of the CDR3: TGTGCCAGCAGCAAAACATCGAAACGGGCGGGTGGCAATCAGCCCCAGCATTTT.

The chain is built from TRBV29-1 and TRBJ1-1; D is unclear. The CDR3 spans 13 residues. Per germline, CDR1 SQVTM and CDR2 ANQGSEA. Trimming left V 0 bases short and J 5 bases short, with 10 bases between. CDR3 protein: CSVEDGTRTEAFF. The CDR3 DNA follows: TGCAGCGTTGAAGACGGCACGAGGACTGAAGCTTTCTTT.

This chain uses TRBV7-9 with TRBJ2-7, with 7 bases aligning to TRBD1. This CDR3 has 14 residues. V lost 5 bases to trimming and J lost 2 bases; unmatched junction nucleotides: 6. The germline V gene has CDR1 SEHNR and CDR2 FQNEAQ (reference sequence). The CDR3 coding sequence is TGTGCCAGCAGCCTCCTAACAGGGGCCTACGAGCAGTACTTC. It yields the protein CASSLLTGAYEQYF.

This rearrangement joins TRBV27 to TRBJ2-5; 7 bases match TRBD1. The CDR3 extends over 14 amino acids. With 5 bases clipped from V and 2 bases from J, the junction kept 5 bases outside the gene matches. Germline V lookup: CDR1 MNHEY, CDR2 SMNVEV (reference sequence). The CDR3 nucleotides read TGTGCCAGCAGTCCCTGGGACAGTCAAGAGACCCAGTACTTC. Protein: CASSPWDSQETQYF.

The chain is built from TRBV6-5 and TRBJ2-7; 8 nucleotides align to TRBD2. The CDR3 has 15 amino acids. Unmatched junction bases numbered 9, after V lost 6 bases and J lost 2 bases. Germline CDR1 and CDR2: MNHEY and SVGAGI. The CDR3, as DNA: TGTGCCAGCAGAGACCCAGCGGGAGAGGCCTACGAGCAGTACTTC. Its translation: CASRDPAGEAYEQYF.

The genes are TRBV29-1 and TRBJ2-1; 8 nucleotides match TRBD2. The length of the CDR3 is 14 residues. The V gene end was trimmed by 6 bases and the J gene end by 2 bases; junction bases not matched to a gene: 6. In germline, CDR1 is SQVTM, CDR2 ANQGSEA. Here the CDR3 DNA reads TGCAGCGTCGTTAGGGGACTAGCCTACAATGAGCAGTTCTTC. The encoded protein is CSVVRGLAYNEQFF.